This T cell receptor (beta chain) comes out of a study of technical replicates of blood from several donors. CDR1 MNHEY and CDR2 SMNVEV come from the germline V gene (reference sequence). The ends were cut back, 3 bases at V and 2 bases at J, with 17 bases in the middle. There are 17 residues in the CDR3. Sequenced by immunoSEQ multiplex PCR; TCRdb stores in-frame clones only, minus some. The table records under 85,000 clones, around 87% of them present only once. The specimen sequenced was PBMCs. The V gene is TRBV27, the J gene TRBJ2-1, with TRBD2 as a possible D gene (6 bases). This clonotype was obtained from a human donor in good health. Some clones in this sample may be carry-over from other donors' samples. The CDR3 loop is CASSLLAGGPTYNEQFF. CDR3 DNA: TGTGCCAGCAGTTTGTTGGCAGGAGGGCCGACCTACAATGAGCAGTTCTTC.